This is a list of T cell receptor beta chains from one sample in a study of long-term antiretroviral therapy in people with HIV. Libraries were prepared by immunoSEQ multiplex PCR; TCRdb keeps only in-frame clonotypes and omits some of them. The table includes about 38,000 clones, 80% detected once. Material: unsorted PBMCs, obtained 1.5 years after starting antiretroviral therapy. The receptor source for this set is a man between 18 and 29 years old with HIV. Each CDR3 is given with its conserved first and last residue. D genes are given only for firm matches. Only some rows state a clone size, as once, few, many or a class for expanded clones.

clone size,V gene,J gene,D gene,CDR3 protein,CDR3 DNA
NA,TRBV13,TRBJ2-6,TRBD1,CASSTGTGGANVLTF,TGTGCCAGCAGCACTGGGACAGGTGGGGCCAACGTCCTGACTTTC
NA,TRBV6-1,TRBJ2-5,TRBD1,CASSGKWDRRQETQYF,TGTGCCAGCAGTGGGAAATGGGACAGGAGACAAGAGACCCAGTACTTC
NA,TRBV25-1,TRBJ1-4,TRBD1,CASSEWRGREKLFF,TGTGCCAGCAGTGAATGGAGGGGGCGTGAAAAACTGTTTTTT
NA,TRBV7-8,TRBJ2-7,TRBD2,CASSFKAGSGEQYF,TGTGCCAGCAGCTTTAAAGCGGGGTCTGGCGAGCAGTACTTC
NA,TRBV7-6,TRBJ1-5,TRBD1,CASSPGQGRNQPQHF,TGTGCCAGCAGCCCCGGACAGGGAAGGAATCAGCCCCAGCATTTT
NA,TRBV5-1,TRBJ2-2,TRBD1,CASSQDRGRANTGELFF,TGCGCCAGCAGCCAGGACAGGGGGCGAGCGAACACCGGGGAGCTGTTTTTT
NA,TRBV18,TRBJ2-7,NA,CASSRTSSAIYYEQYF,TGTGCCAGCTCACGTACAAGCTCGGCCATTTACTACGAGCAGTACTTC
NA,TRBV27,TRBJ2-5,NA,CASSLMGGETQYF,TGTGCCAGCAGTTTAATGGGTGGGGAGACCCAGTACTTC
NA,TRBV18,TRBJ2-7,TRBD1,CASAGGEGAREQYF,TGTGCCAGCGCAGGCGGCGAGGGGGCGAGGGAGCAGTACTTC
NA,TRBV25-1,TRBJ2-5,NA,CASSAVASEVETQYF,TGTGCCAGCAGTGCGGTCGCGAGCGAAGTTGAGACCCAGTACTTC
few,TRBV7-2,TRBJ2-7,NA,CASSPGLPYEQYF,TGTGCCAGCAGCCCCGGACTACCCTACGAGCAGTACTTC
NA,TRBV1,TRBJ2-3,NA,CTSSQDRPGPASTDTQYF,TGCACCAGCAGCCAAGATCGTCCCGGGCCGGCTAGCACAGATACGCAGTATTTT
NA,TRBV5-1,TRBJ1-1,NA,CASSGRTGYYTEAFF,TGCGCCAGCAGCGGCCGAACAGGCTATTACACTGAAGCTTTCTTT
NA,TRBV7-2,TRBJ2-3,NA,CASSPTSYLTDTQYF,TGTGCCAGCAGCCCTACTAGCTATCTCACAGATACGCAGTATTTT
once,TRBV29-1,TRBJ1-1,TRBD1,CSVNRGAEAFF,TGCAGCGTGAACAGGGGGGCTGAAGCTTTCTTT
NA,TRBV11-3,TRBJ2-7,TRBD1,CASSSRQGGYEQYF,TGTGCCAGCAGCTCCCGACAGGGGGGATACGAGCAGTACTTC
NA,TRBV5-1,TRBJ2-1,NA,CASSSVDEQFF,TGCGCCAGCAGCTCAGTCGATGAGCAGTTCTTC
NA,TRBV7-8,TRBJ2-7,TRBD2,CASSRLAETYEQYF,TGTGCCAGCAGCCGGCTAGCGGAGACCTACGAGCAGTACTTC
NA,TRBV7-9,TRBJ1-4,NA,CASSSGSNEKLFF,TGTGCCAGCAGCTCCGGATCTAATGAAAAACTGTTTTTT
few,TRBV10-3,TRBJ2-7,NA,CAISGREEVTGEQYF,TGTGCCATCAGTGGCAGGGAGGAAGTCACGGGCGAGCAGTACTTC
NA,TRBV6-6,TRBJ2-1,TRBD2,CASSYLPTSGYNEQFF,TGTGCCAGCAGTTACCTTCCGACTAGCGGTTACAATGAGCAGTTCTTC
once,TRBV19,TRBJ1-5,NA,CASKGAGHSNQPQHF,TGTGCCAGTAAAGGGGCAGGACATAGCAATCAGCCCCAGCATTTT
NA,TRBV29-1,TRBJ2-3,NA,CSVLKWRGHGRESSKDTQYF,TGCAGCGTCCTCAAGTGGCGGGGGCATGGGCGGGAGTCATCGAAAGATACGCAGTATTTT
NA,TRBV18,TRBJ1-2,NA,CASSPQGFDYGYTF,TGTGCCAGCTCACCTCAGGGGTTCGACTATGGCTACACCTTC
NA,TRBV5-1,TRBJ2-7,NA,CASSLDGTPIYEQYF,TGCGCCAGCAGCTTGGACGGGACACCTATCTACGAGCAGTACTTC
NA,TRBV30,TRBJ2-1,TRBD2,CAWSGGTSGYNEQFF,TGTGCCTGGAGTGGGGGGACTAGCGGGTACAATGAGCAGTTCTTC
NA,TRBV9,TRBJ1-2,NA,CASSEPGRTYGYTF,TGTGCCAGCAGCGAACCAGGGCGTACCTATGGCTACACCTTC
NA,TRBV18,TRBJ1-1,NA,CASSPALADTEAFF,TGTGCCAGCTCACCAGCGTTAGCGGACACTGAAGCTTTCTTT
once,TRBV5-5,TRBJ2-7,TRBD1,CASSWNPGQGTYEQYF,TGTGCCAGCAGCTGGAATCCGGGACAGGGGACCTACGAGCAGTACTTC
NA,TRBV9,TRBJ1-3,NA,CASSVRGSGNTIYF,TGTGCCAGCAGCGTACGTGGGAGTGGAAACACCATATATTTT
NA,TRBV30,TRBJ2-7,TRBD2,CAWLPSGTTYEQYF,TGTGCCTGGCTCCCTAGCGGGACTACCTACGAGCAGTACTTC
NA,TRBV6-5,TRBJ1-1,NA,CASSYTGGDMNTEAFF,TGTGCCAGCAGTTACACCGGGGGAGACATGAACACTGAAGCTTTCTTT
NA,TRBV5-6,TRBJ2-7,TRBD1,CASSLKGQRSYEQYF,TGTGCCAGCAGCTTAAAGGGACAGAGGTCCTACGAGCAGTACTTC
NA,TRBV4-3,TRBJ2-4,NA,CASSLGHIQYF,TGCGCCAGCAGCCTCGGTCACATTCAGTACTTC
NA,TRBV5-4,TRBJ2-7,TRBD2,CASSLKTSGNHEQYF,TGTGCCAGCAGCTTAAAAACTAGCGGGAACCACGAGCAGTACTTC
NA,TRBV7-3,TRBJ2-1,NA,CASSLGKTEAGGEQFF,TGTGCCAGCAGCCTAGGGAAGACAGAAGCAGGTGGTGAGCAGTTCTTC
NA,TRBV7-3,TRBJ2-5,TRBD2,CASSPGTNHQETQYF,TGTGCCAGCAGCCCCGGGACTAACCACCAAGAGACCCAGTACTTC
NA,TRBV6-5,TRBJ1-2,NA,CASSEDINYGYTF,TGTGCCAGCAGTGAGGACATTAACTATGGCTACACCTTC
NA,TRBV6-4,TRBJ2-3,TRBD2,CASSDWTSGTDTQYF,TGTGCCAGCAGTGACTGGACTAGCGGGACAGATACGCAGTATTTT
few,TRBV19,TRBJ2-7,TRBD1,CASSIQGANEQYF,TGTGCCAGTAGTATACAGGGGGCAAACGAGCAGTACTTC
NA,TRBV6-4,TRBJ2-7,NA,CASSDYVMGAEYLREQYF,TGTGCCAGCAGTGACTATGTCATGGGCGCTGAATACCTTCGTGAGCAGTACTTC
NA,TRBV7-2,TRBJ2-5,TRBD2,CASSPPAVAGVETQYF,TGTGCCAGCAGCCCCCCCGCGGTAGCGGGAGTCGAGACCCAGTACTTC
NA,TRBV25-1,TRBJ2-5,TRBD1,CASSVSTGEETQYF,TGTGCCAGCAGTGTATCGACAGGGGAAGAGACCCAGTACTTC
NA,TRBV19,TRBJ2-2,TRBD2,CASSVAGGNTGELFF,TGTGCCAGTAGCGTAGCGGGAGGGAACACCGGGGAGCTGTTTTTT
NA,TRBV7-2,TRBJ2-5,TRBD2,CASSSSGLAGGRETQYF,TGTGCCAGCAGCTCATCGGGACTAGCGGGAGGACGAGAGACCCAGTACTTC
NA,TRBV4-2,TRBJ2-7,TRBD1,CASSLILDRGEREQYF,TGTGCCAGCAGCCTTATCCTCGACAGGGGCGAGAGGGAGCAGTACTTC
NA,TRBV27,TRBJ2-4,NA,CASSLWGNDNIQYF,TGTGCCAGCAGTTTGTGGGGGAATGATAACATTCAGTACTTC
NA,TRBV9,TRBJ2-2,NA,CASSVGVTGELFF,TGTGCCAGCAGCGTAGGAGTGACCGGGGAGCTGTTTTTT
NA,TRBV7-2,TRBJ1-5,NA,CASSPGELAQPQHF,TGTGCCAGCAGCCCAGGGGAGTTGGCTCAGCCCCAGCATTTT
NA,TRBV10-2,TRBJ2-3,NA,CASSGPEDTQYF,TGCGCCAGCAGTGGCCCGGAAGATACGCAGTATTTT
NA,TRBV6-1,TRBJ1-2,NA,CASSESTATYGYTF,TGTGCCAGCAGTGAATCGACGGCCACCTATGGCTACACCTTC